The clone carrying this T cell receptor (beta chain) occurred many times. The data were taken from a study of T cells in Graves' hyperthyroidism and ophthalmopathy. Trimming cost V 4 bases and J 3 bases, with 16 bases left between them. This CDR3 has 15 residues. Per the germline V gene, CDR1 is SGHRS and CDR2 is YFSETQ. Amplification of TCR beta CDR3 regions used RNA as the template. First-round RT-PCR with HTBI primers amplified the TCR CDR3 region. MiXCR, applied by TCRdb to the multiplex PCR reads, yields one record per CDR3 protein. Of fewer than 800,000 distinct CDR3 sequences listed, over 15% are singletons.

The sample taken for sequencing was blood. This receptor was obtained from a man aged 18-30 years with Graves' hyperthyroidism. This chain connects TRBV5-1 to TRBJ1-1, with D perhaps matching TRBD1 (6 bases). The CDR3: CASSIVQGTDTEAFF. CDR3 sequence (DNA): TGCGCCAGCAGCATAGTACAGGGCACGGACACTGAAGCTTTCTTT.